This T cell receptor (beta chain) was profiled in a study of early T cells in non-severe SARS-CoV-2 infection. About the research overall: Alpha and beta chains were unpaired, from unsorted whole-blood bulk RNA.

This clonotype was seen more than once but under ten times. Its antigen is unidentified. Attached unique molecular identifiers marked individual cDNA molecules. TCRdb re-called the 5' RACE reads through MiXCR, storing one row per CDR3 protein. Here the sample spans under 50,000 distinct CDR3 sequences, about 25% being singletons. Study observations and caveats: A preference for anti-spike CD8 responses marked VDJdb matching, which missed private and CD4 specificities.

Germline V CDR1 and CDR2: SGHVS, FNYEAQ. There are 14 residues in the CDR3. J gave up 7 bases and V 5 bases, and 5 bases lay outside the gene matches. The source is an adult who was a healthcare worker with PCR-confirmed SARS-CoV-2 infection or an uninfected control (not recorded which). This specimen was whole blood, taken at baseline. The chain combines TRBV7-6 with TRBJ1-6, with TRBD1 matching over 7 bases. CDR3 DNA: TGTGCCAGCAGCCTCCGGGACAGAAATTCACCCCTCCACTTT. Translation: CASSLRDRNSPLHF.